This TCR beta chain originates from a study of shared clonotypes between healthy human individuals. Overall study: The donor pool was made up of two women and three men aged 18 to 49.

The authors loaded 150 to 250 ng DNA, 28,000 or so T cell genomes, into sorted-subset replicate PCRs. TCRdb's copy holds only in-frame clones and misses some; the assay was immunoSEQ multiplex PCR. The sample lists millions of clones; approximately 95% were seen once. From germline, CDR1 is LNHNV and CDR2 YYDKDF (reference sequence). CDR3 length: 14 amino acids. Deletions cut 0 bases from V and 9 bases from J, with 14 bases between. The TCR originated in a man aged 18 to 30 in good health. The V gene is TRBV15, the J gene TRBJ1-1, with a tentative D call TRBD1 (6 bases). Sequencing was carried out using naive CD4+ T cells sorted from blood. Subset reported: CD45RA+ positively selected. The CDR3, as DNA: TGTGCCACCAGCAGAGATATTGGGGGGGCGAAAGCTTTCTTT. It is translated as CATSRDIGGAKAFF.